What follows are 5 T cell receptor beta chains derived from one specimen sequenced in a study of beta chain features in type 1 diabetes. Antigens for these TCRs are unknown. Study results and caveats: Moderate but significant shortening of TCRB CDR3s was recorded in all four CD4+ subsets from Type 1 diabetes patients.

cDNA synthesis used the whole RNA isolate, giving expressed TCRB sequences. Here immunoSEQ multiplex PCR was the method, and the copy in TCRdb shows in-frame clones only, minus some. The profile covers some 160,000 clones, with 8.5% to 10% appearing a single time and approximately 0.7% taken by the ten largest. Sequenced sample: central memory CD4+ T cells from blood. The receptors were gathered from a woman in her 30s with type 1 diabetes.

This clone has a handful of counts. DNA for the CDR3: TGTGCCAGCAGTTCCCGGGACAGGGCCAACGAGCAGTACTTC. This sequence encodes CASSSRDRANEQYF. The chain uses TRBV27 and TRBJ2-7; 9 nucleotides agree with TRBD1. From germline, CDR1 is MNHEY and CDR2 SMNVEV (reference sequence). The CDR3 consists of 14 residues. V trimming: 4 bases; J trimming: 5 bases; junction bases outside the gene matches: 6.

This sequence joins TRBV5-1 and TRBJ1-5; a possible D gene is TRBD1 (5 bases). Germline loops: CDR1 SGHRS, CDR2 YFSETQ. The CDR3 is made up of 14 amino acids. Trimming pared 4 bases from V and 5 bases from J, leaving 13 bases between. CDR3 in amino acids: CASSPGDGYQPQHF. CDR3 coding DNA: TGCGCCAGCAGCCCGGGGGACGGATATCAGCCCCAGCATTTT.

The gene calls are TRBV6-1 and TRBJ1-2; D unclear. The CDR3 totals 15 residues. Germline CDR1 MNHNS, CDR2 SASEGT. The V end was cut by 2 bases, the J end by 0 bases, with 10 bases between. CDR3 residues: CASSELPGSNYGYTF. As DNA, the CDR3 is TGTGCCAGCAGTGAACTCCCGGGTTCTAACTATGGCTACACCTTC.

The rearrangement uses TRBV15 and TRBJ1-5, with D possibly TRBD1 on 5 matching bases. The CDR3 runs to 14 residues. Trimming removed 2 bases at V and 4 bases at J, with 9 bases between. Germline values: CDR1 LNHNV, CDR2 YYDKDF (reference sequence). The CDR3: CATSRKDRNQPQHF. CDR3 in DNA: TGTGCCACCAGCAGAAAAGACAGAAATCAGCCCCAGCATTTT.

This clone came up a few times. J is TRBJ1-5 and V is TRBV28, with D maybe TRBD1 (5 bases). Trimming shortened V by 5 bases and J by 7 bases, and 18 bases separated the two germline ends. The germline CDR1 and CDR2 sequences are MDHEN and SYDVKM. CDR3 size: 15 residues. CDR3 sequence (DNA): TGTGCCAGCAGTCCTCGCTCCGGGGGGGTGCAGCCCCAGCATTTT. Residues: CASSPRSGGVQPQHF.